A single sample is the source of the 16 T cell receptor beta chains below, sequenced in a study of PD-L1 blockade in urothelial cancer. Only in-frame clones appear in the TCRdb table, and some are missing; sequencing was by immunoSEQ multiplex PCR. The repertoire holds roughly 44,000 clones, more than 75% seen once, with roughly 3.1% in the top ten. Sample: PBMCs, taken around atezolizumab (anti-PD-L1) treatment. All receptors derive from a man aged 70-80 years with urothelial cancer.

The rearrangement links TRBV27 to TRBJ2-3; the match to TRBD2 covers 11 bases. V was clipped by 3 bases and J by 6 bases; unmatched bases: 8. The CDR3 has 16 amino acids. Germline CDR1 and CDR2: MNHEY and SMNVEV (reference sequence). Here the CDR3 DNA reads TGTGCCAGCAGTTTTCGACTAGCGGGGCGGGGGGATACGCAGTATTTT. This encodes CASSFRLAGRGDTQYF.

The chain joins TRBV27 to TRBJ2-1; D unclear. There are 14 residues in the CDR3. Germline assignment: CDR1 MNHEY and CDR2 SMNVEV (reference sequence). V gave up 2 bases and J gave up 6 bases, with 11 bases separating them. CDR3 coding DNA: TGTGCCAGCAGTTTAGTGCGAGGTGGCAATGAGCAGTTCTTC. Protein: CASSLVRGGNEQFF.

DNA for the CDR3: TGTGCCAGTAACGGGGGACAAGAGACCCAGTACTTC. Protein product: CASNGGQETQYF. The J gene is TRBJ2-5, the V gene TRBV28, with D perhaps matching TRBD2 (6 bases). CDR1 MDHEN and CDR2 SYDVKM come from the germline V gene. This CDR3 contains 12 residues. V gave up 9 bases and J gave up 2 bases, with 10 bases separating them.

The V call is TRBV20-1, the J call TRBJ1-6; D not certain. The germline V and J ends were trimmed by 4 bases and 13 bases, with 11 bases remaining between them. Looked up from germline, CDR1 is DFQATT and CDR2 is SNEGSKA (reference sequence). The CDR3 spans 11 residues. CDR3 sequence reads: CSATKAGPLHF. The CDR3 coding sequence is TGCAGTGCTACAAAGGCCGGGCCCCTCCACTTT.

The rearrangement uses TRBV7-9 and TRBJ1-5; tentatively, D is TRBD1 (6 bases). CDR3 length equals 17 residues. Trimming pared 1 base from V and 2 bases from J, leaving 15 bases between. The germline gives CDR1 SEHNR, CDR2 FQNEAQ (reference sequence). The CDR3 nucleotides read TGTGCCAGCAGCTTAGGCGGGGGGGCCAGTCGCAATCAGCCCCAGCATTTT. Translating it yields CASSLGGGASRNQPQHF.

This chain uses TRBV11-3 with TRBJ2-7; tentatively, D is TRBD2 (7 bases). Trimming cost V 5 bases and J 2 bases, with 16 bases left between them. This CDR3 has 15 residues. CDR1 is SGHNT, CDR2 YENEEA, per germline. In DNA form, the CDR3 reads TGTGCCAGCAGCCCGGGGGGCCAGGGCCCCTACGAGCAGTACTTC. Residues: CASSPGGQGPYEQYF.

This clone was seen only a few times. CDR3 in amino acids: CASSPPGGSSGNTIYF. The CDR3 nucleotides are TGTGCCAGCTCACCACCCGGCGGGAGCTCTGGAAACACCATATATTTT. The chain joins TRBV18 to TRBJ1-3; D is uncertain. The CDR3 loop spans 16 amino acids. Trimming removed 0 bases at V and 0 bases at J, with 9 bases between. CDR1 KGHSH and CDR2 LQKENI come from the germline V gene.

This chain connects TRBV5-1 to TRBJ2-3; 10 bases match TRBD2. The CDR3 consists of 15 residues. The germline gives CDR1 SGHRS, CDR2 YFSETQ. V shed 4 bases, J shed 4 bases, and the junction held 6 bases outside the gene matches. The CDR3 is CASSTQRGGADTQYF. DNA for the CDR3: TGCGCCAGCAGCACCCAGCGGGGGGGAGCAGATACGCAGTATTTT. The variable domain in full, completed from reference TRBV5-1 and TRBJ2-3, reads KAGVTQTPRYLIKTRGQQVTLSCSPISGHRSVSWYQQTPGQGLQFLFEYFSETQRNKGNFPGRFSGRQFSNSRSEMNVSTLELGDSALYLCASSTQRGGADTQYFGPGTRLTVL.

The chain combines TRBV30 with TRBJ1-3, with 9 bases matching TRBD1. Germline assignment: CDR1 GTSNPN and CDR2 SVGIG (reference sequence). With 4 bases clipped from V and 3 bases from J, the junction kept 7 bases outside the gene matches. The CDR3 sequence is 15 residues long. CDR3 loop: CAWKMGQGLGNTIYF. As DNA, the CDR3 is TGTGCCTGGAAAATGGGACAGGGACTTGGAAACACCATATATTTT.

This clone was recorded a few times. The gene calls are TRBV25-1 and TRBJ1-2; 8 bases align to TRBD1. V gave up 2 bases and J gave up 8 bases; unmatched junction bases: 1. The CDR3 length is 12 residues. CDR1 is MGHDK, CDR2 SYGVNS, per germline. In nucleotides, the CDR3 is TGTGCCAGCAGTGAAGGGACAGGAGGCTACACCTTC. It encodes CASSEGTGGYTF.

This clone was seen only once. Mismatch with germline at one junction end may stem from a read error. The chain joins TRBV11-2 to TRBJ2-5, with D perhaps TRBD2 (6 bases). CDR3 length equals 16 residues. Germline assignment: CDR1 SGHAT and CDR2 FQNNGV. CDR3: CASSLEGGLTKDTQYF. CDR3 sequence (DNA): TGTGCCAGCAGCTTAGAGGGGGGACTCACTAAAGACACCCAGTACTTC.

The J gene is TRBJ2-7, the V gene TRBV7-9; 8 bases map to TRBD1. CDR3 length: 14 residues. The V gene's germline CDR1 is SEHNR and CDR2 FQNEAQ (reference sequence). The V segment lost 4 bases and the J segment 5 bases; nucleotides outside the gene matches: 7. CDR3 region: CASSSAGGTNEQYF. The CDR3 DNA is TGTGCCAGCAGCTCGGCAGGGGGCACGAACGAGCAGTACTTC.

The gene calls are TRBV19 and TRBJ1-3; TRBD1 might be the D (5 bases). V was trimmed by 10 bases and J by 0 bases, leaving 13 bases between them. The CDR3 extends over 14 amino acids. Per the germline V gene, CDR1 is LNHDA and CDR2 is SQIVND (reference sequence). The CDR3 region is CATAGVSSGNTIYF. The CDR3 DNA follows: TGTGCCACCGCGGGGGTGAGCTCTGGAAACACCATATATTTT.

This chain links TRBV9 with TRBJ2-1, with 11 bases fitting TRBD2. V gave up 7 bases and J gave up 7 bases; unmatched junction bases: 7. Germline V gives CDR1 SGDLS, CDR2 YYNGEE. The CDR3 consists of 14 residues. The CDR3 region has the DNA TGTGCCAGCCAGACTAGCGGGGAGGGAAATGAGCAGTTCTTC. Amino acid sequence: CASQTSGEGNEQFF.

This clone was observed a single time. This sequence joins TRBV5-6 and TRBJ1-2, with 9 bases lining up with TRBD1. The V gene's germline CDR1 is SGHDT and CDR2 YYEEEE. Trimming removed 4 bases from V and 3 bases from J; junction bases left unmatched: 1. CDR3 length: 13 residues. CDR3 DNA: TGTGCCAGCAGCCGGACAGGGGACTATGGCTACACCTTC. This sequence encodes CASSRTGDYGYTF.

The V gene is TRBV7-9, the J gene TRBJ1-2, with D hard to call. V lost 2 bases, J lost 8 bases, and 9 bases lay in between. This CDR3 is 12 amino acids long. Germline CDR1 reads SEHNR; CDR2 reads FQNEAQ (reference sequence). The CDR3 sequence: CASSLLPGGYTF. The CDR3 nucleotides are TGTGCCAGCAGCTTACTCCCGGGAGGCTACACCTTC. Full variable domain (rest looked up from reference TRBV7-9 and TRBJ1-2): DTGVSQNPRHKITKRGQNVTFRCDPISEHNRLYWYRQTLGQGPEFLTYFQNEAQLEKSRLLSDRFSAERPKGSFSTLEIQRTEQGDSAMYLCASSLLPGGYTFGSGTRLTVV.